The rows below give T cell receptor beta chains drawn from one sample of a study of CD4+ T cells in melanoma. Sequencing used immunoSEQ multiplex PCR; TCRdb keeps in-frame clones, though not all of them. The sample shows about 140,000 clones, 92% of them seen only once. Every receptor here comes from a human donor with melanoma. The CDR3 runs from the conserved cysteine through the conserved F or W. The order of the fields is J gene, clone size, D gene, V gene, CDR3 DNA, CDR3 protein. The D gene is left open where the match is weak. Clone size is not always given. Where it is, it says once, few, many or a class for expanded clones.

TRBJ1-6,-,-,TRBV5-1,TGCGCCAGCAGCTACAGCGGATTCCTAAATTCACCCCTCCACTTT,CASSYSGFLNSPLHF
TRBJ2-2,once,TRBD1,TRBV7-7,TGTGCTAGCGGAGGACAGGGGATGAACACCGGGGAGCTGTTTTTT,CASGGQGMNTGELFF
TRBJ2-3,-,TRBD2,TRBV5-4,TGTGCCAGCAGCCAGAGATCTAGCGGGGTTTTAGATACGCAGTATTTT,CASSQRSSGVLDTQYF
TRBJ2-7,-,TRBD2,TRBV5-6,TGTGCCAGCAGAGGGCGGGGGGCCGCCTACGAGCAGTACTTC,CASRGRGAAYEQYF
TRBJ2-7,-,-,TRBV10-3,TGTGCCATCAGCGACCAGGGGGGGAGAGACTACGAGCAGTACTTC,CAISDQGGRDYEQYF
TRBJ2-3,-,-,TRBV7-9,TGTGCCAGCACCAGGGACACCACAGATACGCAGTATTTT,CASTRDTTDTQYF
TRBJ1-6,few,TRBD1,TRBV7-9,TGTGCCAGCAGCTTAGGGGACAGGGGGAATTCACCCCTCCACTTT,CASSLGDRGNSPLHF
TRBJ1-1,-,TRBD1,TRBV6-1,TGTGCCAGCACTCGGGACAGGGGGATGGACACTGAAGCTTTCTTT,CASTRDRGMDTEAFF
TRBJ2-5,-,-,TRBV9,TGTGCCAGCAGCGTAGCTTGGGGGGCGACCCAGTACTTC,CASSVAWGATQYF
TRBJ2-5,-,-,TRBV9,TGTGCCAGCAGCCCCGGGGGTGGGGGGGCTTCAAGTCAGGAGACCCAGTACTTC,CASSPGGGGASSQETQYF
TRBJ1-1,-,TRBD1,TRBV7-8,TGTGCCAGCAGCTTAACAGGAGGGACAGCCTCGAACACTGAAGCTTTCTTT,CASSLTGGTASNTEAFF
TRBJ2-7,once,-,TRBV18,TGTGCCAGCTCACCCGAGGACAGTTACGAGCAGTACTTC,CASSPEDSYEQYF
TRBJ2-3,-,TRBD2,TRBV13,TGTGCCAGCAGCTCCGGACTAGAGGGAGATACGCAGTATTTT,CASSSGLEGDTQYF
TRBJ1-6,once,-,TRBV7-9,TGTGCCAGCACCGCCTCGGCTGGTTCACCCCTCCACTTT,CASTASAGSPLHF
TRBJ1-2,-,-,TRBV15,TGTGCCACCAGCAGAGGTCAGGGGCTGGACTATGGCTACACCTTC,CATSRGQGLDYGYTF
TRBJ1-5,-,TRBD1,TRBV18,TGTGCCAGCTCACCCCAGGGGGGAGGCAATCAGCCCCAGCATTTT,CASSPQGGGNQPQHF
TRBJ1-6,-,-,TRBV27,TGTGCCAGCAGTTTTCTACAGGGTCCCCTCCACTTT,CASSFLQGPLHF
TRBJ2-7,-,-,TRBV6-1,TGTGCCAGCAGTGAAGCCCATGCCTACGAGCAGTACTTC,CASSEAHAYEQYF
TRBJ2-1,-,TRBD1,TRBV19,TGTGCCAGTAGTGGGGGACAGGGAGATGAGCAGTTCTTC,CASSGGQGDEQFF
TRBJ1-2,once,-,TRBV7-9,TGTGCCAGCAGGGGTGGGGCTAACTATGGCTACACCTTC,CASRGGANYGYTF
TRBJ1-3,-,TRBD1,TRBV19,TGTGCCAGTAGTCGTGGAGCGACAGGGGTATCATCTGGAAACACCATATATTTT,CASSRGATGVSSGNTIYF
TRBJ1-1,-,-,TRBV5-1,TGCGCCAGCAGCTTGGATGGGGGGAACACTGAAGCTTTCTTT,CASSLDGGNTEAFF
TRBJ1-4,-,-,TRBV30,TGTGCCTGGAGGCACCCGGGGGGCGAAAAACTGTTTTTT,CAWRHPGGEKLFF
TRBJ2-2,-,TRBD2,TRBV2,TGTGCCAGCGGGGGACTAGCGGGGAGGGACGGGGAGCTGTTTTTT,CASGGLAGRDGELFF
TRBJ2-2,once,-,TRBV19,TGTGCCAGTAGTATTCACCCAGGGGGGTACACCGGGGAGCTGTTTTTT,CASSIHPGGYTGELFF
TRBJ2-3,-,-,TRBV7-9,TGTGCCAGCAGCTTAGGCGGGGTCAGCACAGATACGCAGTATTTT,CASSLGGVSTDTQYF
TRBJ1-5,-,-,TRBV27,TGTGCCAGCAGCCTGGCCCCGGGAGTGCCCCAGCATTTT,CASSLAPGVPQHF
TRBJ2-1,-,-,TRBV7-2,TGTGCCAGCAGCGCGCCGGGCCGCCCTCCCTACAATGAGCAGTTCTTC,CASSAPGRPPYNEQFF
TRBJ1-2,-,TRBD1,TRBV6-1,TGTGCCAGCAGTGTACCCGGGACAGGGAACTATGGCTACACCTTC,CASSVPGTGNYGYTF
TRBJ2-7,-,TRBD2,TRBV4-1,TGCGCCAGCAGCCAAAGAGGTCCCGGGACTAGCGGGGCCTACGAGCAGTACTTC,CASSQRGPGTSGAYEQYF
TRBJ1-1,-,-,TRBV13,TGTGCCAGCAGCTCCTTCAAGAACACTGAAGCTTTCTTT,CASSSFKNTEAFF
TRBJ1-4,-,TRBD1,TRBV13,TGTGCCAGCAGCTTAAGACAGGGGCCCGAAAAACTGTTTTTT,CASSLRQGPEKLFF
TRBJ2-7,-,-,TRBV2,TGTGCCAGCAGTGGAGTAGGGGGGCGCCGGAACGAGCAGTACTTC,CASSGVGGRRNEQYF
TRBJ1-2,-,TRBD1,TRBV5-1,TGCGCCAGCGGGGACCCGGGACAGGGCTATGGCTACACCTTC,CASGDPGQGYGYTF
TRBJ1-5,-,TRBD1,TRBV19,TGTGCCAGTAGTCTACGGACAGGGACACAGAGCAATCAGCCCCAGCATTTT,CASSLRTGTQSNQPQHF
TRBJ1-1,-,TRBD1,TRBV18,TGTGCCAGCTCACTCGACAGGGTAAAACCTGAAGCTTTCTTT,CASSLDRVKPEAFF
TRBJ1-5,-,-,TRBV6-1,TGTGCCAGCAGAGACTTCGTGTTTCAGCCCCAGCATTTT,CASRDFVFQPQHF
TRBJ1-2,-,TRBD1,TRBV4-1,TGCGCCAGCAGCCCGACTAAAGCGGGACAGCAAATCTATGGCTACACCTTC,CASSPTKAGQQIYGYTF
TRBJ2-3,-,-,TRBV7-9,TGTGCCAGCAGCTTGCAAGGGGAGGATGCAGATACGCAGTATTTT,CASSLQGEDADTQYF
TRBJ1-2,-,-,TRBV21-1,TGTGCCAGCAGCAAAGGGGCAGCCGGCTACACCTTC,CASSKGAAGYTF
TRBJ2-1,-,-,TRBV5-8,TGTGCCAGCAGCTTGGGGGAAATCAATGAGCAGTTCTTC,CASSLGEINEQFF
TRBJ1-6,-,-,TRBV5-1,TGCGCCAGCAGCTTGTCATCGGGGGATAATTCACCCCTCCACTTT,CASSLSSGDNSPLHF
TRBJ1-5,-,-,TRBV6-1,TGTGCCAGCAGTGAATGGCTGTCAGACAATCAGCCCCAGCATTTT,CASSEWLSDNQPQHF
TRBJ2-5,-,TRBD1,TRBV18,TGTGCCAGCTCATCCGGACAGGGCGGGGAGACCCAGTACTTC,CASSSGQGGETQYF